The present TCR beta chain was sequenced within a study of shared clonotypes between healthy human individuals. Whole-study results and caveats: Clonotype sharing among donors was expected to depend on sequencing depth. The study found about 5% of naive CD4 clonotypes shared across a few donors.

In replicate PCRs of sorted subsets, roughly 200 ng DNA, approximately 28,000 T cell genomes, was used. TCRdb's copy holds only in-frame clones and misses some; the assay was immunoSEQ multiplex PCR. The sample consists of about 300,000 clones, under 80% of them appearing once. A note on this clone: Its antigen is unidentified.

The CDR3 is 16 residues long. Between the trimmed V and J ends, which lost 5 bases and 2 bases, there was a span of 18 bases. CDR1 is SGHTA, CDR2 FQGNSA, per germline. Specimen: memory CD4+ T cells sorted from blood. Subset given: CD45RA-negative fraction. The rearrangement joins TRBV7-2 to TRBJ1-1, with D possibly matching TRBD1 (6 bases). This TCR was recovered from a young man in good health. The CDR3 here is CASSPDQHRVNTEAFF. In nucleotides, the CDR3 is TGTGCCAGCAGCCCAGACCAACACAGGGTCAACACTGAAGCTTTCTTT.